Below are 9 T cell receptor beta chains sequenced from a single sample in a study of shared clonotypes between healthy human individuals. Measured with immunoSEQ multiplex PCR; TCRdb has only the in-frame clones, and not every one. Among about 340,000 clones listed, roughly 70% were seen once. The sequenced sample consisted of memory CD4+ T cells sorted from blood. The subset: CD45RA-negative fraction. These receptors originate from a man aged 25 to 40 in good health.

This clone was seen a few times. The chain couples TRBV19 to TRBJ2-1; 13 positions agree with TRBD2. The CDR3 is 16 amino acids. The V gene's germline CDR1 is LNHDA and CDR2 SQIVND (reference sequence). J lost 8 bases, V lost 4 bases, and 8 bases had no gene match. CDR3 nucleotides: TGTGCCAGTAGTAGGGGGACTAGCGGGATTTATTATGAGCAGTTCTTC. It specifies CASSRGTSGIYYEQFF.

The chain is built from TRBV18 and TRBJ1-4, with unresolved D. V was shortened by 4 bases and J by 7 bases, with 16 bases between the two germline ends. The CDR3 runs 15 residues. Germline CDR1 and CDR2: KGHSH and LQKENI. The CDR3 sequence is CASSLGAGSGEKLFF. As DNA, the CDR3 is TGTGCCAGCTCACTCGGCGCGGGGAGCGGTGAAAAACTGTTTTTT.

The rearrangement links TRBV5-1 to TRBJ1-1, with 8 bases that match TRBD1. From germline, CDR1 is SGHRS and CDR2 YFSETQ. V trimming: 0 bases; J trimming: 1 base; junction bases outside the gene matches: 5. This CDR3 comprises 16 residues. The CDR3 is CASSLGRQGTNTEAFF. Here the CDR3 DNA reads TGCGCCAGCAGCTTGGGGAGACAGGGGACGAACACTGAAGCTTTCTTT.

The CDR3, as DNA: TGTGCCATCAGTGAGTCGACAGGGCATCATCAGCCCCAGCATTTT. Translation gives CAISESTGHHQPQHF. The J gene is TRBJ1-5, the V gene TRBV10-3; 7 nucleotides match TRBD1. CDR1 is ENHRY and CDR2 is SYGVKD in the germline V gene. The ends lost 0 bases at V and 5 bases at J; junction bases unmatched: 4. The CDR3 spans 15 residues.

This clone came up a few times. The CDR3, as DNA: TGTGCCAGCAGTGAAGCGGGCCCGGAGACAGATACGCAGTATTTT. It encodes CASSEAGPETDTQYF. The chain is built from TRBV2 and TRBJ2-3; D gene ambiguous. V was cut by 0 bases and J by 3 bases, with 10 bases left in between. The CDR3 length is 15 residues. Germline V lookup: CDR1 SNHLY, CDR2 FYNNEI.

V gene TRBV7-6 combines with J gene TRBJ2-7; D is unclear. V was pared by 2 bases and J by 6 bases, with 8 bases between. This CDR3 contains 12 residues. The germline V gene encodes CDR1 SGHVS and CDR2 FNYEAQ. In DNA form, the CDR3 reads TGTGCCAGCAGCTTAAATCATCTCGAGCAGTACTTC. Amino acid sequence: CASSLNHLEQYF.

The table lists this clone with a few counts. This specimen includes other DNA sequences encoding the same CDR3. The chain has TRBV27 and TRBJ2-7; the match to TRBD2 covers 7 bases. CDR1 and CDR2 (germline): MNHEY, SMNVEV (reference sequence). The CDR3 loop spans 14 amino acids. V lost 0 bases and J lost 2; bases outside the gene matches: 1. This chain's CDR3 is CASSLSRGTYEQYF. CDR3 DNA: TGTGCCAGCAGTTTATCGCGGGGGACCTACGAGCAGTACTTC.

This clone was seen ten or more times. The rearrangement links TRBV9 to TRBJ2-1, with D perhaps matching TRBD1 or TRBD2 (5 bases each). Germline-derived CDR1 and CDR2 are SGDLS and YYNGEE. The CDR3 extends over 14 amino acids. Between the trimmed V and J ends, which lost 4 bases and 10 bases, there was a span of 18 bases. CDR3 loop: CASSLMGTVSEQFF. The CDR3 DNA reads TGTGCCAGCAGCCTCATGGGGACCGTATCCGAGCAGTTCTTC.

The gene calls are TRBV11-2 and TRBJ2-7; D remains unclear. V was pared by 3 bases and J by 6 bases, with 12 bases between. The germline CDR1 and CDR2 sequences are SGHAT and FQNNGV. The CDR3 is 13 amino acids. The CDR3 loop reads CASSFSGRSEQYF. CDR3 DNA: TGTGCCAGCAGCTTCTCGGGCCGGTCCGAGCAGTACTTC.